The 12 T cell receptor beta chains listed next were all sequenced from one sample in a study of T-cell reconstitution after alpha-beta-depleted transplantation in children (dated by TCRdb to 2016 to 2018). Libraries were built with PCR. TCRdb names Illumina HiSeq 2500 as the instrument used. TCR libraries were prepared with molecular barcoding, using unique molecular identifiers to normalize TCRbeta repertoire quantification. The public reads were quality trimmed at Q25 with fastp and then assembled into clones with MiXCR by TCRdb, keeping productive beta chains. Every distinct CDR3 protein forms one entry, paired with its most common genes and DNA. The table for this sample lists over 450,000 distinct CDR3 sequences; 10% of them were counted only once. 2% of the sample belongs to the ten largest clones. The sample's treatment or condition label, decoded: allogeneic hematopoietic cell transplantation with graft depleted of TCRalphabeta T cells and CD19 B cells.

This specimen consisted of PBMCs, obtained before TCRalphabeta/CD19-depleted stem cell transplant. The receptors were sampled from a child under 10 years old with inherited bone marrow failure, due to receive a stem cell transplant.

The rearrangement uses TRBV5-5 and TRBJ2-1; D not resolved. This CDR3 is built from 15 residues. With 0 bases removed from V and 0 bases from J, the gap between germline ends came to 7 bases. In germline, CDR1 is SGHKS, CDR2 YYEKEE (reference sequence). CDR3 nucleotide sequence: TGTGCCAGCAGCTTGGCGAAAAGCTCCTACAATGAGCAGTTCTTC. This gives the protein CASSLAKSSYNEQFF.

This chain links TRBV11-2 with TRBJ1-1; D may be TRBD1 (5 bases). The V end lost 8 bases, the J end lost 3 bases, and 10 bases lay between the germline ends. Germline CDR1 SGHAT, CDR2 FQNNGV. The CDR3 spans 12 residues. Here the CDR3 DNA reads TGTGCCAGCGGGGACTCGTACACTGAAGCTTTCTTT. This gives the protein CASGDSYTEAFF.

This clonotype was counted ten times or more. The germline gene is not matched at one end of the junction; a read error may be the cause. The rearrangement uses TRBV29-1 and TRBJ2-5; TRBD1 matches 9 bases. This CDR3 has 15 amino acids. Germline CDR1 reads SQVTM; CDR2 reads ANQGSEA. The DNA for the CDR3 is TGCAGCGTCGAAGATACAGGGGGCGCAGGGGAGACCCAGTACTTC. Its protein is CSVEDTGGAGETQYF.

The sample holds many counts of this clonotype. V is TRBV29-1 and J is TRBJ2-3; unclear D gene. The germline V and J ends were trimmed by 5 bases and 5 bases, with 8 bases remaining between them. Germline V gives CDR1 SQVTM, CDR2 ANQGSEA. The CDR3 has 11 amino acids. CDR3 coding DNA: TGCAGCGTTCTGGCGTTAGATACGCAGTATTTT. Amino acids: CSVLALDTQYF.

This clonotype occurred a few times. As DNA, the CDR3 is TGCGCCAGCAGCCCCGTACAGGGTTTAACTGTATCCTTTGGCTACACCTTC. Its translation is CASSPVQGLTVSFGYTF. The chain carries TRBV5-1 and TRBJ1-2, with a possible D match to TRBD1 (6 bases). Germline V gene data show CDR1 as SGHRS and CDR2 as YFSETQ. The CDR3 totals 17 residues. With 4 bases removed from V and 7 bases from J, the gap between germline ends came to 26 bases.

This clonotype was recorded many times. The chain joins TRBV3-1 to TRBJ2-7; unclear D gene. Germline V gene lookup returns CDR1 LGHDT and CDR2 YNNKEL (reference sequence). V gave up 0 bases and J gave up 4 bases, with 10 bases separating them. The CDR3 runs to 14 residues. The chain's CDR3 is CASSQELGMYEQYF. CDR3 sequence (DNA): TGTGCCAGCAGCCAAGAACTCGGTATGTACGAGCAGTACTTC.

This clonotype was seen only a few times. The rearrangement uses TRBV30 and TRBJ2-1; D uncertain. Germline CDR1 GTSNPN, CDR2 SVGIG (reference sequence). CDR3 length: 11 residues. The V gene lost 1 base and the J gene lost 7 bases, with 5 bases spanning the gap. This CDR3 is CAWSGSNEQFF. CDR3 coding DNA: TGTGCCTGGAGTGGCTCGAATGAGCAGTTCTTC.

This clonotype was picked up many times. The rearrangement links TRBV29-1 to TRBJ2-1; weak D call: TRBD2 (6 bases). Between the trimmed V and J ends, which lost 6 bases and 2 bases, there was a span of 11 bases. The CDR3 covers 13 residues. CDR1 SQVTM and CDR2 ANQGSEA come from the germline V gene. Here the CDR3 reads CSVQTSAYNEQFF. Here the CDR3 DNA reads TGCAGCGTCCAGACTAGTGCCTACAATGAGCAGTTCTTC.

The rearrangement uses TRBV20-1 and TRBJ2-1; 8 bases match TRBD1. Trimming took 7 bases from V and 2 from J; bases not matched to a gene: 13. This CDR3 contains 16 residues. Germline-derived CDR1 and CDR2 are DFQATT and SNEGSKA (reference sequence). CDR3 nucleotide sequence: TGCAGTGTCCCGGTGAGGCGGACAGGGACCTACAATGAGCAGTTCTTC. As protein: CSVPVRRTGTYNEQFF.

This clonotype has at least ten counts. The gene calls are TRBV3-1 and TRBJ1-2; D not certain. The germline V gene has CDR1 LGHDT and CDR2 YNNKEL (reference sequence). Deletions cut 5 bases from V and 0 bases from J, with 10 bases between. This CDR3 spans 14 amino acids. The CDR3 sequence is CASSYAPANYGYTF. CDR3 nucleotide sequence: TGTGCCAGCAGCTATGCACCTGCTAACTATGGCTACACCTTC.

This clonotype was counted ten times or more. The chain joins TRBV28 to TRBJ2-7; D possibly uses TRBD1 or TRBD2 (5 bases each). Germline V gene sequence: CDR1 MDHEN, CDR2 SYDVKM. This CDR3 comprises 12 residues. Trimming stripped 10 bases from V and 3 bases from J, with 13 bases between. CDR3 in amino acids: CAIEGRSYEQYF. DNA of the CDR3: TGTGCCATTGAGGGGCGCAGCTACGAGCAGTACTTC.

This clonotype was recorded many times. The chain joins TRBV27 to TRBJ2-1; 9 bases match TRBD2. In germline, CDR1 is MNHEY, CDR2 SMNVEV (reference sequence). The V segment lost 0 bases and the J segment 4 bases; nucleotides outside the gene matches: 10. The CDR3 runs 18 residues. The CDR3: CASSLSGRASGMYNEQFF. For the CDR3, the DNA is TGTGCCAGCAGTTTATCGGGCAGGGCTAGCGGGATGTACAATGAGCAGTTCTTC.